The 22 T cell receptor beta chains presented below share a single source sample, sequenced in a study of blood T cells in healthy people across ages (dated by TCRdb to the mid-2010s). Receptors were amplified or captured by 5' RACE. Data came from an Illumina HiSeq 2500. The second PCR ran for roughly 7 to 12 cycles and used a J-beta primer mix along with a sample-barcoded 5' primer. The public reads were reprocessed in TCRdb via fastp at Q25 and MiXCR, keeping in-frame beta chains. Each entry merges the rows of one CDR3 protein and shows their most common DNA and genes. This sample comprises about 2 million distinct CDR3 sequences, around half of them detected only once. The ten largest make up around 2.1% of the sample. The sample taken for sequencing was blood. These receptors were obtained from a woman between 40 and 55 years old in good health.

This clonotype was counted once. Here the CDR3 DNA reads TGCAGTGCTAGTTTGATCGGGGGGAGCAATCAGCCCCAGCATTTT. The encoded protein is CSASLIGGSNQPQHF. V is TRBV20-1 and J is TRBJ1-5; possible D gene TRBD1, 5 bases. CDR1 DFQATT and CDR2 SNEGSKA come from the germline V gene (reference sequence). The CDR3 sequence is 15 residues long. V lost 3 bases to trimming and J lost 1 base, with 13 bases between them.

This chain joins TRBV7-9 and TRBJ2-3; possible D gene TRBD1, 5 bases. Trimming stripped 4 bases from V and 3 bases from J, with 26 bases between. The CDR3 spans 19 residues. The V gene's germline CDR1 is SEHNR and CDR2 FQNEAQ (reference sequence). The DNA of the CDR3 is TGTGCCAGCAGCTGTGTCGCCGACAGATACGCAGTACAGACAGATACGCAGTATTTT. It is translated as CASSCVADRYAVQTDTQYF.

The rearrangement joins TRBV6-5 to TRBJ1-2; TRBD1 is a possible D gene (6 bases). The germline CDR1 and CDR2 sequences are MNHEY and SVGAGI. The V end was cut by 6 bases, the J end by 5 bases, with 19 bases between. This CDR3 is built from 15 residues. The CDR3 nucleotides are TGTGCCAGCAGCCGGGCCGAGGGACATACTTATGGCTACACCTTC. Its translation is CASSRAEGHTYGYTF.

The J gene is TRBJ2-1, the V gene TRBV14; 16 bases align to TRBD2. Germline trimming cut 4 bases from V and 4 bases from J; bases unmatched to any gene: 7. The CDR3 is 18 amino acids. Germline V CDR1 and CDR2: SGHDN, FVKESK. The chain's CDR3 is CASSPWGLAGGPYNEQFF. The CDR3 nucleotides read TGTGCCAGCAGCCCTTGGGGACTAGCGGGGGGGCCTTACAATGAGCAGTTCTTC.

The chain is built from TRBV9 and TRBJ2-7, with D maybe TRBD1 (6 bases). The J call is in doubt because the DNA end fits TRBJ2-5 better. The V gene's germline CDR1 is SGDLS and CDR2 YYNGEE. The CDR3 is made up of 14 amino acids. Written as DNA, the CDR3 is TGTGCCAGCAGTTGGGGGACACCGGCAAAGACCCAGTACTTC. This sequence encodes CASSWGTPAKTQYF.

V is TRBV28 and J is TRBJ1-5, with 8 bases aligning to TRBD1. The V gene's germline CDR1 is MDHEN and CDR2 SYDVKM. The CDR3 runs 14 residues. V shed 6 bases and J 7 bases; nucleotides not matched to a gene: 8. CDR3 coding DNA: TGTGCCAGCAGCTCTCAGGGGGCAAGGCAGCCCCAGCATTTT. Translation gives CASSSQGARQPQHF.

The J gene is TRBJ2-3, the V gene TRBV20-1; TRBD1 is a possible D gene (6 bases). This CDR3 comprises 16 residues. Per germline, CDR1 DFQATT and CDR2 SNEGSKA (reference sequence). V was shortened by 3 bases and J by 3 bases, with 19 bases between the two germline ends. In nucleotides, the CDR3 is TGCAGTGCTAGTGCCCCCCACAGGGACACAACAGATACGCAGTATTTT. Translated: CSASAPHRDTTDTQYF.

The chain couples TRBV7-2 to TRBJ1-6; 9 bases map to TRBD1. The CDR3 is made up of 16 amino acids. V shed 5 bases, J shed 6 bases, and the junction held 8 bases outside the gene matches. From germline, CDR1 is SGHTA and CDR2 FQGNSA. The CDR3: CASSPGTGIFNSPLHF. The CDR3 DNA sequence: TGTGCCAGCAGCCCGGGGACAGGGATTTTTAATTCACCCCTCCACTTT.

The V call is TRBV5-6, the J call TRBJ1-4, with D unresolved. Per germline, CDR1 SGHDT and CDR2 YYEEEE. The length of the CDR3 is 12 residues. With 4 bases removed from V and 9 bases from J, the gap between germline ends came to 10 bases. CDR3 sequence reads: CASSRKDQKLFF. The CDR3 DNA reads as TGTGCCAGCAGCCGAAAGGATCAAAAACTGTTTTTT.

This chain uses TRBV5-1 with TRBJ2-5; the match to TRBD2 covers 11 bases. The V and J ends lost 6 bases and 6 bases, in that order; junction bases with no gene match: 7. Germline CDR1 is SGHRS and CDR2 is YFSETQ. The CDR3 extends over 14 amino acids. The CDR3 bases are TGCGCCAGCACCCCGGGGACTAGCGGACAGACCCAGTACTTC. The encoded protein is CASTPGTSGQTQYF. Variable domain in full (rest from reference TRBV5-1 and TRBJ2-5): KAGVTQTPRYLIKTRGQQVTLSCSPISGHRSVSWYQQTPGQGLQFLFEYFSETQRNKGNFPGRFSGRQFSNSRSEMNVSTLELGDSALYLCASTPGTSGQTQYFGPGTRLLVL.

The V and J genes are TRBV20-1 and TRBJ2-5, with D unresolved. Germline-derived CDR1 and CDR2 are DFQATT and SNEGSKA (reference sequence). Trimming cost V 2 bases and J 3 bases, with 22 bases left between them. The CDR3 sequence is 17 residues long. CDR3 sequence: CSARNPSRAQREETQYF. Written as DNA, the CDR3 is TGCAGTGCTAGAAACCCATCCCGGGCCCAGAGAGAAGAGACCCAGTACTTC.

The DNA of the CDR3 is TGTGCCAGCAGCTCCATTTCAGGGCAGGGAGGTCAGCCCCAGCATTTT. Its translation is CASSSISGQGGQPQHF. The chain links TRBV7-9 to TRBJ1-5; D is possibly TRBD1 (5 bases). CDR1 and CDR2 from the germline V gene are SEHNR and FQNEAQ (reference sequence). This CDR3 is 16 amino acids long. Trimming took off 4 bases at V and 6 bases at J, with 19 bases between the two ends.

The chain carries TRBV5-1 and TRBJ2-5; a possible D gene is TRBD2 (5 bases). CDR1 SGHRS and CDR2 YFSETQ come from the germline V gene. CDR3 length: 16 amino acids. Trimming left V 1 base short and J 4 bases short, with 17 bases between. This CDR3 reads CASSLTAGGVAETQYF. Written as DNA, the CDR3 is TGCGCCAGCAGCTTGACGGCGGGTGGTGTGGCAGAGACCCAGTACTTC.

This clonotype was observed a handful of times. This chain joins TRBV29-1 and TRBJ1-2, with 8 positions matching TRBD1. Trimming at V came to 6 bases and at J to 9 bases, leaving 3 bases not matched to a gene. The CDR3 has 10 amino acids. Looked up from germline, CDR1 is SQVTM and CDR2 is ANQGSEA. CDR3 sequence reads: CSVGTGRYTF. DNA for the CDR3: TGCAGCGTGGGGACAGGCCGCTACACCTTC.

The V gene is TRBV27, the J gene TRBJ2-3, with D possibly matching TRBD2 (6 bases). CDR1 and CDR2 from the germline V gene are MNHEY and SMNVEV (reference sequence). Trimming stripped 1 base from V and 8 bases from J, with 13 bases between. This CDR3 has 14 residues. The DNA of the CDR3 is TGTGCCAGCAGTTTATTCGATCTGGGGGGTACGCAGTATTTT. This encodes CASSLFDLGGTQYF.

The rearrangement uses TRBV5-1 and TRBJ1-2; D unresolved. This CDR3 contains 13 residues. V lost 4 bases, J lost 1 base, and 8 bases lay in between. Germline-derived CDR1 and CDR2 are SGHRS and YFSETQ. In DNA, the CDR3 is TGCGCCAGCAGCAAAGAAGTTAACTATGGCTACACCTTC. It specifies CASSKEVNYGYTF.

V is TRBV29-1 and J is TRBJ2-3; tentatively, D is TRBD2 (5 bases). Germline loops: CDR1 SQVTM, CDR2 ANQGSEA. Trimming shortened V by 4 bases and J by 2 bases, and 13 bases separated the two germline ends. The CDR3 is 14 amino acids. CDR3: CSVARDTNTDTQYF. The CDR3 region has the DNA TGCAGCGTTGCCCGGGATACTAACACAGATACGCAGTATTTT.

CDR3 in DNA: TGCAGTGCTATCAGATTAGCGGGGCTAGCCAAAAACATTCAGTACTTC. Residues: CSAIRLAGLAKNIQYF. This sequence joins TRBV20-1 and TRBJ2-4; TRBD2 agrees at 8 bases. The CDR3 has 16 residues. CDR1 is DFQATT and CDR2 is SNEGSKA in the germline V gene (reference sequence). With V trimmed by 4 bases and J by 0 bases, 8 bases remained unmatched.

As to this clonotype: One junction end disagrees with the germline gene, perhaps due to a read error. V and J are TRBV20-1 and TRBJ1-4; 8 nucleotides line up with TRBD1. Looked up from germline, CDR1 is DFQATT and CDR2 is SNEGSKA (reference sequence). CDR3 size: 15 residues. The CDR3 sequence: CSARGETGVNGKLFF. CDR3 coding DNA: TGCAGTGCTAGAGGGGAGACAGGGGTAAATGGAAAACTGTTTTTT.

V usage is TRBV9 and J usage is TRBJ1-2; D not certain. The V end lost 1 base, the J end lost 4 bases, and 11 bases lay between the germline ends. The CDR3 sequence is 14 residues long. The germline gives CDR1 SGDLS, CDR2 YYNGEE. CDR3 sequence reads: CASSVSSGSYGYTF. Written as DNA, the CDR3 is TGTGCCAGCAGCGTAAGTTCGGGCAGCTATGGCTACACCTTC.

This clonotype turned up a few times. This chain uses TRBV7-9 with TRBJ2-5; unclear D gene. The CDR3 runs to 17 residues. Germline V lookup: CDR1 SEHNR, CDR2 FQNEAQ (reference sequence). V lost 2 bases to trimming and J lost 0 bases, with 16 bases between them. The chain's CDR3 is CASSLSHQPRYQETQYF. CDR3 bases: TGTGCCAGCAGCTTATCCCACCAGCCCCGGTACCAAGAGACCCAGTACTTC.

The V and J genes are TRBV7-3 and TRBJ2-7; tentatively, D is TRBD1 (6 bases). The germline V and J ends were trimmed by 5 bases and 5 bases, with 16 bases remaining between them. The CDR3 sequence is 14 residues long. Germline CDR1 is SGHTA and CDR2 is FQGTGA. Written as DNA, the CDR3 is TGTGCCAGCAGCCAGAACAGGGTTCCCCACGAGCAGTACTTC. This translates into CASSQNRVPHEQYF. Filled out from reference TRBV7-3 and TRBJ2-7, the complete variable domain reads GAGVSQTPSNKVTEKGKYVELRCDPISGHTALYWYRQSLGQGPEFLIYFQGTGAADDSGLPNDRFFAVRPEGSVSTLKIQRTERGDSAVYLCASSQNRVPHEQYFGPGTRLTVT.